These T cell receptor beta chains were read from a single sample in a study of shared clonotypes between healthy human individuals. Assay: immunoSEQ multiplex PCR; the TCRdb copy retains only in-frame clones and omits some. The profile shows over a million clones, around 98% of them singletons. The source material was naive CD4+ T cells sorted from blood. These receptors originate from a man younger than 40 in good health. Each CDR3 is given with its conserved first and last residue. A D gene is named only where the DNA matches it firmly. Not all rows give a size; the values are once, few, many and, for expanded clones, a class.

J gene | clone size | V gene | D gene | CDR3 protein | CDR3 DNA
TRBJ1-4 | - | TRBV7-2 | - | CASSFPRSNEKLFF | TGTGCCAGCAGCTTCCCGCGGTCTAATGAAAAACTGTTTTTT
TRBJ1-5 | - | TRBV2 | - | CASSALSVGVQPQHF | TGTGCCAGCAGTGCGCTCTCAGTAGGGGTCCAGCCCCAGCATTTT
TRBJ2-1 | - | TRBV19 | TRBD2 | CASSMPSGRSVQFF | TGTGCCAGTAGTATGCCTAGCGGGAGGTCTGTGCAGTTCTTC
TRBJ2-5 | once | TRBV10-1 | - | CASSESPSRQETQYF | TGCGCCAGCAGTGAATCACCTTCGCGGCAAGAGACCCAGTACTTC
TRBJ2-1 | once | TRBV27 | TRBD1 | CASTRTGAYNEQFF | TGTGCCAGCACTAGGACAGGAGCCTACAATGAGCAGTTCTTC
TRBJ2-1 | - | TRBV28 | TRBD2 | CAAGTSGYNEQFF | TGTGCTGCCGGGACTAGCGGCTACAATGAGCAGTTCTTC
TRBJ2-3 | - | TRBV18 | TRBD1 | CASSPPVRGRRTDTQYF | TGTGCCAGCTCACCCCCGGTCAGGGGGCGGCGCACAGATACGCAGTATTTT
TRBJ1-1 | - | TRBV27 | TRBD1 | CASSRGQGNTEAFF | TGTGCCAGCAGTCGAGGACAGGGGAACACTGAAGCTTTCTTT
TRBJ2-5 | - | TRBV5-1 | - | CASRQAIQETQYF | TGCGCCAGCAGGCAGGCAATCCAAGAGACCCAGTACTTC
TRBJ1-5 | - | TRBV6-4 | - | CASSDREGQPQHF | TGTGCCAGCAGTGACAGGGAGGGTCAGCCCCAGCATTTT
TRBJ2-3 | once | TRBV19 | TRBD1 | CASSTKDRVRTDTQYF | TGTGCCAGTAGTACCAAGGACAGGGTCCGTACAGATACGCAGTATTTT
TRBJ2-7 | - | TRBV6-1 | TRBD2 | CAIGRLAGGYEQYF | TGTGCCATCGGTCGACTAGCGGGAGGCTACGAGCAGTACTTC
TRBJ2-6 | - | TRBV25-1 | - | CASSDQGTGANVLTF | TGTGCCAGCAGTGATCAAGGGACTGGGGCCAACGTCCTGACTTTC
TRBJ2-7 | - | TRBV4-1 | - | CASSQDWAGYEQYF | TGCGCCAGCAGCCAAGATTGGGCAGGGTACGAGCAGTACTTC
TRBJ2-7 | - | TRBV7-6 | - | CASSANVHSYEQYF | TGTGCCAGCAGCGCCAATGTGCATTCCTACGAGCAGTACTTC
TRBJ2-7 | - | TRBV14 | - | CASSPTKEYYEQYF | TGTGCCAGCAGCCCAACAAAGGAGTACTACGAGCAGTACTTC
TRBJ2-7 | - | TRBV11-2 | - | CASSLAPEAWEQYF | TGTGCCAGCAGCTTAGCCCCGGAGGCTTGGGAGCAGTACTTC
TRBJ2-7 | - | TRBV11-2 | - | CASSPSMAYEQYF | TGTGCCAGCAGCCCGTCCATGGCCTACGAGCAGTACTTC
TRBJ2-7 | - | TRBV28 | TRBD2 | CASSPGTSVFYEQYF | TGTGCCAGCAGTCCCGGGACTAGCGTATTTTACGAGCAGTACTTC
TRBJ2-5 | - | TRBV29-1 | TRBD2 | CSVGTSGLRETQYF | TGCAGCGTCGGGACTAGCGGGTTGAGAGAGACCCAGTACTTC
TRBJ1-2 | - | TRBV6-5 | TRBD1 | CASSNQGGYGYTF | TGTGCCAGCAGTAACCAGGGGGGCTATGGCTACACCTTC
TRBJ2-7 | - | TRBV10-3 | - | CAISESSVEGGEQYF | TGTGCCATCAGTGAGTCGAGTGTCGAAGGAGGCGAGCAGTACTTC
TRBJ1-5 | few | TRBV28 | - | CASRGSGVHQPQHF | TGTGCCAGCAGGGGATCGGGGGTTCATCAGCCCCAGCATTTT
TRBJ2-7 | - | TRBV21-1 | - | CASSKKVGNLWEQYF | TGTGCCAGCAGCAAAAAGGTGGGAAACTTGTGGGAGCAGTACTTC
TRBJ2-3 | - | TRBV4-1 | - | CASSHSHGGPTDTQYF | TGCGCCAGCAGCCACTCCCATGGGGGACCAACAGATACGCAGTATTTT
TRBJ2-1 | - | TRBV28 | TRBD2 | CATRAGGGNEQFF | TGTGCCACCCGAGCGGGAGGGGGGAATGAGCAGTTCTTC
TRBJ2-1 | - | TRBV6-1 | TRBD2 | CASTLSGREQFF | TGTGCCAGCACTTTGAGCGGGAGGGAGCAGTTCTTC
TRBJ2-5 | - | TRBV7-9 | - | CASSLAATSYQETQYF | TGTGCCAGCAGCTTAGCAGCGACATCGTACCAAGAGACCCAGTACTTC
TRBJ2-5 | - | TRBV20-1 | - | CSGASETQYF | TGCAGTGGCGCTTCGGAGACCCAGTACTTC
TRBJ2-7 | once | TRBV19 | - | CASSNDRSRRGGLTYEQYF | TGTGCCAGTAGCAACGACAGATCCCGAAGGGGGGGACTGACCTACGAGCAGTACTTC
TRBJ2-7 | once | TRBV27 | - | CAQLQVGPAGVDEQYF | TGTGCCCAGCTGCAGGTGGGACCCGCTGGAGTGGACGAGCAGTACTTC
TRBJ1-5 | - | TRBV19 | - | CASSVLSGISNQPQHF | TGTGCCAGTAGTGTACTCTCAGGGATAAGCAATCAGCCCCAGCATTTT
TRBJ1-1 | - | TRBV18 | - | CASSPNGENTEAFF | TGTGCCAGCTCACCAAACGGTGAGAACACTGAAGCTTTCTTT
TRBJ2-2 | - | TRBV28 | - | CASNRGLPGELFF | TGTGCCAGCAACCGGGGCTTGCCCGGGGAGCTGTTTTTT
TRBJ2-1 | - | TRBV9 | - | CASSGRMLSSYNEQFF | TGTGCCAGCAGCGGGAGGATGCTAAGCTCCTACAATGAGCAGTTCTTC
TRBJ1-3 | - | TRBV5-1 | - | CASSAVGSGNTIYF | TGCGCCAGCAGCGCCGTGGGCTCTGGAAACACCATATATTTT
TRBJ2-7 | - | TRBV11-3 | TRBD1 | CASTLDRGYEQYF | TGTGCCAGCACCCTGGACAGGGGCTACGAGCAGTACTTC
TRBJ2-7 | - | TRBV6-5 | TRBD2 | CASSYGAGTGEQYF | TGTGCCAGCAGTTACGGAGCGGGGACGGGCGAGCAGTACTTC
TRBJ1-1 | few | TRBV28 | - | CASNGNTEAFF | TGTGCCAGCAACGGGAACACTGAAGCTTTCTTT
TRBJ2-5 | - | TRBV18 | - | CASSPAQETQYF | TGTGCCAGCTCACCCGCTCAAGAGACCCAGTACTTC
TRBJ2-1 | - | TRBV5-1 | - | CASMAGIGKSSYNEQFF | TGCGCCAGCATGGCGGGGATCGGGAAAAGCTCCTACAATGAGCAGTTCTTC
TRBJ1-1 | - | TRBV25-1 | - | CASSAAPYPEAFF | TGTGCCAGCAGTGCTGCCCCGTACCCTGAAGCTTTCTTT
TRBJ2-1 | - | TRBV7-6 | TRBD2 | CASSPEGAGWVAGGRYNEQFF | TGTGCCAGCAGCCCCGAGGGTGCAGGTTGGGTTGCGGGAGGGCGGTACAATGAGCAGTTCTTC
TRBJ1-4 | - | TRBV6-1 | TRBD1 | CAGHITGAEKLFF | TGTGCCGGCCATATAACAGGGGCGGAAAAACTGTTTTTT
TRBJ1-4 | - | TRBV7-6 | - | CASSLGHREKLFF | TGTGCCAGCAGCTTGGGACATAGAGAAAAACTGTTTTTT
TRBJ1-1 | - | TRBV28 | TRBD1 | CASRQGVSGSLLNTEAFF | TGTGCCAGCAGGCAGGGGGTTAGTGGCAGCCTTTTGAACACTGAAGCTTTCTTT
TRBJ1-3 | once | TRBV11-3 | - | CASSLGVDGGNTIYF | TGTGCCAGCAGCTTAGGGGTGGACGGCGGAAACACCATATATTTT
TRBJ1-5 | - | TRBV7-8 | - | CASSLVRVNQPQHF | TGTGCCAGCAGCTTAGTCAGAGTTAATCAGCCCCAGCATTTT